The clone carrying this TCR beta chain was counted at least ten times. Its specificity is unknown. This record comes from a study of T cell repertoires in cytomegalovirus infection. Study observations and caveats: HLA-C-restricted TCR beta clonotypes specific for CMV led the ex vivo response.

With 5 bases removed from V and 12 bases from J, the gap between germline ends came to 17 bases. CDR1 and CDR2 (germline): SEHNR, FQNEAQ (reference sequence). The CDR3 consists of 13 residues. TCRdb independently ran MiXCR on the reads; one entry per CDR3 protein. The top ten hold more than 20% of the sample, which has approximately 500,000 distinct CDR3 sequences, about 15% seen once. Sequencing used CD8+ T cells from PBMCs. This rearrangement joins TRBV7-9 to TRBJ2-1; TRBD1 or TRBD2 may be the D gene (5 bases each). This TCR was sampled from a human donor in good health (CMV status not recorded). Some clones in this sample may be carry-over from other donors' samples. The CDR3 DNA is TGTGCCAGCAGCGGGACCGGGACCCCAGGGCAGTTCTTC. Protein: CASSGTGTPGQFF. The whole variable domain, remainder taken from reference TRBV7-9 and TRBJ2-1, is DTGVSQNPRHKITKRGQNVTFRCDPISEHNRLYWYRQTLGQGPEFLTYFQNEAQLEKSRLLSDRFSAERPKGSFSTLEIQRTEQGDSAMYLCASSGTGTPGQFFGPGTRLTVL.